The 30 T cell receptor beta chains below were found in one sample sequenced in a study of Tregs in tolerant kidney transplant recipients. Assay: immunoSEQ multiplex PCR; the TCRdb copy retains only in-frame clones and omits some. The sample has about 240,000 clones, about 86% seen once; the top ten hold less than 0.75%. The specimen sequenced was CD4+ T cells from blood. These receptors came from a human donor in good health.

CDR3 DNA sequence: TGCGCCAGCAGCTTAGTCCAGGGGGAGACGGAAGCTTTCTTT. Protein product: CASSLVQGETEAFF. The V and J genes are TRBV5-1 and TRBJ1-1; TRBD1 matches at 7 bases. CDR3 size: 14 residues. V was pared by 2 bases and J by 8 bases, with 9 bases of the junction left unmatched. Germline V gene data show CDR1 as SGHRS and CDR2 as YFSETQ.

The CDR3 DNA reads TGCGCCAGCAGCCAAGAAGGGCTTAGGACTAATTCACCCCTCCACTTT. Translating it yields CASSQEGLRTNSPLHF. J is TRBJ1-6 and V is TRBV4-1; no firm D call. Germline V lookup: CDR1 MGHRA, CDR2 YSYEKL. Trimming shortened V by 0 bases and J by 6 bases, and 12 bases separated the two germline ends. The CDR3 loop spans 16 amino acids.

The CDR3 here is CASSFQFSGNTIYF. In DNA form, the CDR3 reads TGTGCCAGCAGCTTTCAGTTCTCTGGAAACACCATATATTTT. The chain couples TRBV5-8 to TRBJ1-3; D call uncertain. V lost 2 bases and J 0 bases, leaving 6 bases between the germline ends. CDR1 is SGHTS and CDR2 is YDEGEE in the germline V gene. This CDR3 has 14 amino acids.

This chain uses TRBV5-1 with TRBJ1-2; 8 nucleotides agree with TRBD1. CDR1 is SGHRS, CDR2 YFSETQ, per germline. Unmatched junction bases numbered 1, after V lost 0 bases and J lost 3 bases. The CDR3 is 14 residues long. CDR3 coding DNA: TGCGCCAGCAGCTTGGACAGGGGGGACTATGGCTACACCTTC. This translates into CASSLDRGDYGYTF.

The CDR3 coding sequence is TGTGCCAGCAGTTGGCGGGCGTCCTCTGGAAACACCATATATTTT. It codes for CASSWRASSGNTIYF. J is TRBJ1-3 and V is TRBV6-5; D call uncertain. Germline-derived CDR1 and CDR2 are MNHEY and SVGAGI. The CDR3 runs to 15 residues. Trimming took 4 bases from V and 0 from J, leaving 10 bases between them.

The V and J genes are TRBV4-1 and TRBJ2-3, with a weak D call TRBD2 (6 bases). Germline values: CDR1 MGHRA, CDR2 YSYEKL. Trimming shortened V by 1 base and J by 4 bases, and 15 bases separated the two germline ends. This CDR3 region has 16 residues. The CDR3 DNA sequence: TGCGCCAGCAGCCAAGTTGCCAGGGAGGTCGCAGATACGCAGTATTTT. Translating it yields CASSQVAREVADTQYF.

This sequence joins TRBV2 and TRBJ2-1, with D perhaps being TRBD1 or TRBD2 (7 bases each). This CDR3 spans 15 amino acids. The germline V gene encodes CDR1 SNHLY and CDR2 FYNNEI. V lost 2 bases and J 7 bases, leaving 15 bases between the germline ends. The CDR3 DNA follows: TGTGCCAGCAGTGAATTTGGTCAGGGGGGGAATGAGCAGTTCTTC. Amino acids: CASSEFGQGGNEQFF.

The genes are TRBV7-2 and TRBJ2-7; D is unresolved. CDR1 is SGHTA, CDR2 FQGNSA, per germline. The CDR3 has 16 amino acids. Trimming removed 4 bases at V and 2 bases at J, with 18 bases between. CDR3 loop: CASSSMTIPGTYEQYF. CDR3 coding DNA: TGTGCCAGCAGCTCCATGACCATTCCTGGGACCTACGAGCAGTACTTC.

The chain combines TRBV15 with TRBJ1-1; D may be TRBD1 (5 bases). Germline V gene lookup returns CDR1 LNHNV and CDR2 YYDKDF (reference sequence). The V gene lost 1 base and the J gene lost 4 bases, with 16 bases spanning the gap. The CDR3 is made up of 16 amino acids. The CDR3 here is CATSRGARDYGTEAFF. In DNA form, the CDR3 reads TGTGCCACCAGCAGAGGGGCCAGGGACTACGGCACTGAAGCTTTCTTT.

CDR3 protein: CASSRQETQYF. The CDR3, as DNA: TGTGCCAGCAGCCGCCAAGAGACCCAGTACTTC. The J gene is TRBJ2-5, the V gene TRBV6-5; D ambiguous. V lost 6 bases to trimming and J lost 1 base, with 3 bases between them. CDR3 length: 11 amino acids. From germline, CDR1 is MNHEY and CDR2 SVGAGI.

The V gene is TRBV2, the J gene TRBJ2-7, with a tentative D call TRBD2 (5 bases). The CDR3 is made up of 14 amino acids. The V gene lost 1 base and the J gene lost 2 bases, with 9 bases spanning the gap. Germline CDR1 reads SNHLY; CDR2 reads FYNNEI. This CDR3 reads CASSEVGGAYEQYF. DNA for the CDR3: TGTGCCAGCAGTGAAGTAGGAGGAGCCTACGAGCAGTACTTC. The variable domain in full, completed from reference TRBV2 and TRBJ2-7, reads EPEVTQTPSHQVTQMGQEVILRCVPISNHLYFYWYRQILGQKVEFLVSFYNNEISEKSEIFDDQFSVERPDGSNFTLKIRSTKLEDSAMYFCASSEVGGAYEQYFGPGTRLTVT.

The V gene is TRBV11-2, the J gene TRBJ2-1; 8 bases line up with TRBD2. The ends lost 5 bases at V and 1 base at J; junction bases unmatched: 4. The germline V gene has CDR1 SGHAT and CDR2 FQNNGV. The CDR3 sequence is 15 residues long. The CDR3 protein is CASSQTSVSYNEQFF. In DNA, the CDR3 is TGTGCCAGCAGCCAGACTAGCGTGTCCTACAATGAGCAGTTCTTC.

This chain joins TRBV11-2 and TRBJ2-1; 7 nucleotides line up with TRBD2. The CDR3 totals 16 residues. Germline loops: CDR1 SGHAT, CDR2 FQNNGV. Unmatched junction bases numbered 15, after V lost 3 bases and J lost 10 bases. CDR3 nucleotide sequence: TGTGCCAGCAGCTTCTCAGGCCAGCGGGGTTGGGGGGAGCAGTTCTTC. Translating it yields CASSFSGQRGWGEQFF.

Remarks on this clone: Relative to the germline gene, one junction end is altered; a read error may explain this. V is TRBV15 and J is TRBJ2-1, with D unresolved. Germline V CDR1 and CDR2: LNHNV, YYDKDF (reference sequence). The CDR3 length is 16 residues. CDR3 sequence reads: CATSRDPAFSHNEQFF. CDR3 bases: TGTGCCACCAGCAGAGATCCCGCATTCTCCCACAATGAGCAGTTCTTC.

The V gene is TRBV19, the J gene TRBJ2-2; 8 bases are a match to TRBD1. Germline CDR1 is LNHDA and CDR2 is SQIVND (reference sequence). V shed 3 bases, J shed 4 bases, and the junction held 1 base outside the gene matches. The length of the CDR3 is 14 residues. The CDR3 nucleotides read TGTGCCAGTAGTATCGACAGGGGCACCGGGGAGCTGTTTTTT. It translates to CASSIDRGTGELFF.

This CDR3 is CASSPNRGASGANVLTF. DNA for the CDR3: TGTGCCAGCAGCCCAAACAGGGGGGCCTCTGGGGCCAACGTCCTGACTTTC. The chain recombines TRBV4-2 with TRBJ2-6; 8 nucleotides align to TRBD1. The V segment lost 4 bases and the J segment 0 bases; nucleotides outside the gene matches: 5. Germline V gives CDR1 LGHNA, CDR2 YNFKEQ. There are 17 residues in the CDR3.

V usage is TRBV5-1 and J usage is TRBJ2-7; 7 bases map to TRBD1. This CDR3 has 16 amino acids. The germline CDR1 and CDR2 sequences are SGHRS and YFSETQ. V shed 4 bases and J 2 bases; nucleotides not matched to a gene: 12. The CDR3 here is CASSLEPGQSPYEQYF. The CDR3, as DNA: TGCGCCAGCAGCCTGGAACCGGGACAGTCGCCCTACGAGCAGTACTTC. The full variable domain, rest sourced from reference TRBV5-1 and TRBJ2-7, is KAGVTQTPRYLIKTRGQQVTLSCSPISGHRSVSWYQQTPGQGLQFLFEYFSETQRNKGNFPGRFSGRQFSNSRSEMNVSTLELGDSALYLCASSLEPGQSPYEQYFGPGTRLTVT.

As for this clone: This specimen includes other DNA sequences encoding the same CDR3. V is TRBV30 and J is TRBJ2-3, with 10 bases identical to TRBD2. The CDR3 contains 16 residues. Unmatched junction bases numbered 9, after V lost 0 bases and J lost 6 bases. Germline V gives CDR1 GTSNPN, CDR2 SVGIG (reference sequence). DNA for the CDR3: TGTGCCTGGAGTGTACCCCCAGCGGGAGGGCCTGATACGCAGTATTTT. Translated: CAWSVPPAGGPDTQYF. Filled out from reference TRBV30 and TRBJ2-3, the complete variable domain reads SQTIHQWPATLVQPVGSPLSLECTVEGTSNPNLYWYRQAAGRGLQLLFYSVGIGQISSEVPQNLSASRPQDRQFILSSKKLLLSDSGFYLCAWSVPPAGGPDTQYFGPGTRLTVL.

V gene TRBV20-1 combines with J gene TRBJ2-7; D is possibly TRBD2 (5 bases). This CDR3 spans 11 amino acids. V was shortened by 4 bases and J by 2 bases, with 6 bases between the two germline ends. Germline CDR1 reads DFQATT; CDR2 reads SNEGSKA (reference sequence). This CDR3 is CSATGTYEQYF. CDR3 in DNA: TGCAGTGCTACGGGAACCTACGAGCAGTACTTC.

This clone has just a few counts. V gene TRBV6-1 combines with J gene TRBJ1-1, with D uncertain. The V gene's germline CDR1 is MNHNS and CDR2 SASEGT. V dropped 2 bases and J dropped 14 bases, with 12 bases sitting between them. The CDR3 is 11 amino acids. For the CDR3, the DNA is TGTGCCAGCAGTGAACGTCCTCCGTGCTTCTTT. It specifies CASSERPPCFF.

The chain employs TRBV19 and TRBJ2-7, with D uncertain. CDR3 size: 14 residues. Germline CDR1 LNHDA, CDR2 SQIVND (reference sequence). The V end lost 7 bases, the J end lost 0 bases, and 13 bases lay between the germline ends. The CDR3 DNA reads TGTGCCAGTACCATCACGCGTGGCTCCTACGAGCAGTACTTC. Its protein product is CASTITRGSYEQYF.

The V gene is TRBV6-5, the J gene TRBJ2-3; 7 bases are a match to TRBD1. J gave up 0 bases and V 7 bases, and 7 bases lay outside the gene matches. The CDR3 is 15 residues long. Germline lookup yields CDR1 MNHEY and CDR2 SVGAGI. CDR3 loop: CASNRQGASTDTQYF. The DNA for the CDR3 is TGTGCCAGCAACCGACAGGGAGCTAGCACAGATACGCAGTATTTT.

This sequence joins TRBV18 and TRBJ1-4; D is unclear. Germline V lookup: CDR1 KGHSH, CDR2 LQKENI. The CDR3 is 16 residues long. The V end was cut by 4 bases, the J end by 0 bases, with 12 bases between. CDR3 loop: CASSHLSGATNEKLFF. In DNA form, the CDR3 reads TGTGCCAGCTCACATCTAAGCGGAGCAACTAATGAAAAACTGTTTTTT.

The chain uses TRBV5-1 and TRBJ2-1, with 8 bases fitting TRBD2. V lost 5 bases, J lost 5 bases, and 9 bases stayed unmatched. The CDR3 is made up of 15 amino acids. CDR1 and CDR2 from the germline V gene are SGHRS and YFSETQ. DNA for the CDR3: TGCGCCAGCAGTCGGGAGGGCGAGGGGGACAATGAGCAGTTCTTC. Translation gives CASSREGEGDNEQFF.

The rearrangement joins TRBV30 to TRBJ1-3; 9 positions match TRBD1. The CDR3 is 15 residues long. Trimming removed 3 bases from V and 0 bases from J; junction bases left unmatched: 3. Per germline, CDR1 GTSNPN and CDR2 SVGIG (reference sequence). The CDR3 spells CAWSRTGDSGNTIYF. CDR3 nucleotides: TGTGCCTGGAGCCGGACAGGGGACTCTGGAAACACCATATATTTT.

This chain joins TRBV6-1 and TRBJ1-2; tentative D call: TRBD1 (6 bases). The V end lost 6 bases, the J end lost 8 bases, and 22 bases lay between the germline ends. The CDR3 runs 15 residues. The germline CDR1 and CDR2 sequences are MNHNS and SASEGT. CDR3 sequence (DNA): TGTGCCAGCAGCCTTTCAACAGGGCTCTGGGAGGGCTACACCTTC. Amino acid sequence: CASSLSTGLWEGYTF.

The chain recombines TRBV29-1 with TRBJ1-1; 9 nucleotides agree with TRBD1. Germline-derived CDR1 and CDR2 are SQVTM and ANQGSEA. The trim removed 5 bases at V and 1 base at J, leaving 2 bases unmatched. The CDR3 runs to 13 residues. DNA of the CDR3: TGCAGCGTTTCGACAGGGGGGAACACTGAAGCTTTCTTT. Encoded protein: CSVSTGGNTEAFF.

The chain carries TRBV25-1 and TRBJ2-3; D is possibly TRBD2 (7 bases). Trimming stripped 6 bases from V and 0 bases from J, with 13 bases between. The CDR3 contains 15 residues. Germline V gene data show CDR1 as MGHDK and CDR2 as SYGVNS. Written as DNA, the CDR3 is TGTGCCAGCAGCCCCAGCGGGACAAGCACAGATACGCAGTATTTT. This gives the protein CASSPSGTSTDTQYF.

The chain joins TRBV21-1 to TRBJ1-2. TRBV21-1 is a known pseudogene. The CDR3 has 15 residues. The chain's CDR3 is CASSKVGGSRYGYTF. The CDR3 DNA is TGTGCCAGCAGCAAAGTGGGGGGTTCGAGATATGGCTACACCTTC.

This chain joins TRBV19 and TRBJ1-1, with D tentatively TRBD1 (6 bases). Trimming removed 4 bases from V and 10 bases from J, with 19 bases in between. Germline CDR1 reads LNHDA; CDR2 reads SQIVND (reference sequence). The CDR3 totals 14 residues. The CDR3 region is CASSSRTERVGAFF. The CDR3 DNA reads as TGTGCCAGTAGTAGCAGGACAGAGCGCGTCGGAGCTTTCTTT.